This entry concerns a single T cell receptor beta chain. This clonotype was counted a few times. Its antigen has not been determined. Base qualities are missing; no much larger clone stands one base away. The CDR3 starts with the cysteine, ends with the phenylalanine, and has 16 residues. Only CDR3 DNA remains: 48 bases, in frame from the first base. The germline V gene encodes CDR1 SEHNR and CDR2 FQNEAQ (reference sequence). Compared with germline, V lacks 5 bases and J lacks 0 bases; bases without a gene match: 4. What this sample's treatment or condition label stands for: in vitro stimulation with specific CMV peptide epitopes to enrich CMV-specific T cells. The source of the sample is a study of T cell repertoires in cytomegalovirus infection (dated by TCRdb to between 2018 and 2020). With respect to the entire study: Recently identified HLA-C-restricted CMV epitopes, whose presentation resists viral immunomodulation, were targeted by peptide stimulations together with well-studied HLA-B-restricted epitopes. Donor HLA type was relevant to the analysis, as public TCR beta signatures indicated carriage of CMV infection together with the matching HLA type.

Sequencing relied on an Illumina HiSeq 1500. TCRdb's own reprocessing of the public reads used fastp at Q25 and MiXCR and kept productive beta chains. For every CDR3 protein sequence, its rows merge into one entry that carries the most common genes and DNA. In all, the sample holds about 770,000 distinct CDR3 sequences, and 25% to 35% of those were seen once. About an eighth of the sample lies in the top ten. The full study reports these points: In both this cohort and an independent roughly 350-donor cohort, the cumulative frequency of public TCR beta family members distinguished carriers of CMV infection plus the relevant HLA type. The ex vivo response was dominated by HLA-C-restricted CMV-specific TCR beta clonotypes, which also provided the single most frequent clonotype in two of eight donors.

The specimen comprised cultured CD8+ T cells from PBMCs, sampled from culture after CMV antigen stimulation. This receptor was obtained from a human donor in good health (CMV status not recorded). Some clones in this sample may be carry-over from other donors' samples. Recombination joined TRBV7-9 with TRBJ2-1, with 10 bases in between that match TRBD2. In nucleotides, the sequence is TGTGCCAGCAGCCGTCTAGCGGGGGACTCCTACAATGAGCAGTTCTTC. This sequence encodes CASSRLAGDSYNEQFF.